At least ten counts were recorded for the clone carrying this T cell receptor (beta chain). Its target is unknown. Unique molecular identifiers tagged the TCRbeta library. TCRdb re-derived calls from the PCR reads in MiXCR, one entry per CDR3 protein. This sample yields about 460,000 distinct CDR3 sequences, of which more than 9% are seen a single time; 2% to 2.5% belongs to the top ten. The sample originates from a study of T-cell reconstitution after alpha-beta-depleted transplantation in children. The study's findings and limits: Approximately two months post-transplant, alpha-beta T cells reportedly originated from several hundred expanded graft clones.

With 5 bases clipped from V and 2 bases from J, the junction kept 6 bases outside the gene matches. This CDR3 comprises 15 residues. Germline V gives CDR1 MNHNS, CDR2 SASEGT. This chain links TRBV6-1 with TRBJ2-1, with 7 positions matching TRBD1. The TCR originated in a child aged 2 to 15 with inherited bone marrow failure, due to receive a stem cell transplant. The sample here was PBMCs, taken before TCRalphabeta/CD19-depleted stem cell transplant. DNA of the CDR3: TGTGCCAGCAGTCTGGGGACAGCCACCTACAATGAGCAGTTCTTC. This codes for CASSLGTATYNEQFF.